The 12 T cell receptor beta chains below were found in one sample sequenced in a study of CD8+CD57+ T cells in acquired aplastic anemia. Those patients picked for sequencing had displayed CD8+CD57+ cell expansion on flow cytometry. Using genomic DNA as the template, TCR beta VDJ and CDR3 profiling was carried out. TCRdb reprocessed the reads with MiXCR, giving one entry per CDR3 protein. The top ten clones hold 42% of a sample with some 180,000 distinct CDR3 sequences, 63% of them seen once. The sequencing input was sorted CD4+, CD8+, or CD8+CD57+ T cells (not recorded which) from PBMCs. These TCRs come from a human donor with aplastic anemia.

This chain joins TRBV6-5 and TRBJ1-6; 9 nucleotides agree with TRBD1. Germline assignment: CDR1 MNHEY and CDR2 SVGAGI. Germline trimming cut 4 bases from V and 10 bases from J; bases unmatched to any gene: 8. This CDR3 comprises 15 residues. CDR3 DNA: TGTGCCAGCAGTTTCTGGACAGGGGTCGAGTCACCCCTCCACTTT. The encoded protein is CASSFWTGVESPLHF.

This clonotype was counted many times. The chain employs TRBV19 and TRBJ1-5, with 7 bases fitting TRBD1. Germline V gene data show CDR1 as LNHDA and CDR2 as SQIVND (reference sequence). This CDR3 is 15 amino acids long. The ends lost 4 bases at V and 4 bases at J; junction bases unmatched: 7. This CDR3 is CASSKIRDSNQPQHF. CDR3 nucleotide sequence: TGTGCCAGTAGTAAGATTCGGGACAGTAATCAGCCCCAGCATTTT.

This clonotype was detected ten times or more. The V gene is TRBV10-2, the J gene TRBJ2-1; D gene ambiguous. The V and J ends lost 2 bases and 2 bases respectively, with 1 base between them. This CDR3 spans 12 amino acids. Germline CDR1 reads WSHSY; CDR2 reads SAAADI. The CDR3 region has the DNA TGCGCCAGCAGTGAGACCTACAATGAGCAGTTCTTC. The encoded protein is CASSETYNEQFF.

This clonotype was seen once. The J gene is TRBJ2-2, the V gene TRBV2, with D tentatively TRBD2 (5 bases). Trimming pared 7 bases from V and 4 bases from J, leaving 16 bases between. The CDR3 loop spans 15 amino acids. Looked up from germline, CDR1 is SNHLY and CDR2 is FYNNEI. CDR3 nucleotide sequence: TGTGCCAGCAAGGTGGAGGCGTCGGGCACCGGGGAGCTGTTTTTT. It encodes CASKVEASGTGELFF.

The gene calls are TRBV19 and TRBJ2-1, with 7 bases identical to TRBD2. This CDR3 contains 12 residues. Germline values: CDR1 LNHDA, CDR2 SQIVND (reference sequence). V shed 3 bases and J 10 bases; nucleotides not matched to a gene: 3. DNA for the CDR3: TGTGCCAGTAGTATGGGGGAGGGGGAGCAGTTCTTC. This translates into CASSMGEGEQFF.

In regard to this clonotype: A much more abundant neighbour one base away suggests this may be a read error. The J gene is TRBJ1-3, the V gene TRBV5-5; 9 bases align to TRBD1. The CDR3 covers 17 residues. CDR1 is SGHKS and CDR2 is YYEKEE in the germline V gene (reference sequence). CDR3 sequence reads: CASSLDPDRGPGNTIYF. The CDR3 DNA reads TGCGCCAGCAGCTTAGACCCGGACAGGGGACCTGGAAACACCATATATTTT. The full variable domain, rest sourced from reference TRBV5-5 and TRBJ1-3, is DAGVTQSPTHLIKTRGQQVTLRCSPISGHKSVSWYQQVLGQGPQFIFQYYEKEERGRGNFPDRFSARQFPNYSSELNVNALLLGDSALYLCASSLDPDRGPGNTIYFGEGSWLTVV.

The DNA of the CDR3 is TGCGCCAGCAGCCGTCAAGTTCTGAGGGTACAAGAGACCCAGTACTTC. This gives the protein CASSRQVLRVQETQYF. V gene TRBV4-3 combines with J gene TRBJ2-5, with D possibly TRBD2 on 5 matching bases. Trimming left V 4 bases short and J 2 bases short, with 17 bases between. The CDR3 consists of 16 residues. The germline V gene has CDR1 LGHNA and CDR2 YSLEER.

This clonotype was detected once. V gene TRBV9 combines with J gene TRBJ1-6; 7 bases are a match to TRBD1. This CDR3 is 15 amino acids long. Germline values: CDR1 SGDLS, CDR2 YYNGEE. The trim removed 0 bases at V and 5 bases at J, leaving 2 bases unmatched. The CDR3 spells CASSVGDSNNSPLHF. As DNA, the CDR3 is TGTGCCAGCAGCGTAGGGGACAGCAATAATTCACCCCTCCACTTT.

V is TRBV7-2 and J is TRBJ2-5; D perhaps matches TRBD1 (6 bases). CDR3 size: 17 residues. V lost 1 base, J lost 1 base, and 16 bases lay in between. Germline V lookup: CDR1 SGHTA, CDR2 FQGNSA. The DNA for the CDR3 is TGTGCCAGCAGCTTAGTAAGAGTAAGGGGGATCCAAGAGACCCAGTACTTC. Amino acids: CASSLVRVRGIQETQYF.

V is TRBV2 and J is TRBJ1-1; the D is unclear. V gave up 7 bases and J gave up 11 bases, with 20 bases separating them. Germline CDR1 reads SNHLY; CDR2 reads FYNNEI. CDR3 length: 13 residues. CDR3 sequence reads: CASTEGPGGWAFF. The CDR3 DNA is TGTGCCAGCACTGAGGGCCCCGGAGGGTGGGCTTTCTTT.

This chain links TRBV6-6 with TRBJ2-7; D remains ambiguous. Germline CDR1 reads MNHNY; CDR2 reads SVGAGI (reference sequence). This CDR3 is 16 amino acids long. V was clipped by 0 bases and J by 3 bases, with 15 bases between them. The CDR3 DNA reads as TGTGCCAGCAGTTACTCCACTGGCAGCAATGGCTACGAGCAGTACTTC. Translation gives CASSYSTGSNGYEQYF.

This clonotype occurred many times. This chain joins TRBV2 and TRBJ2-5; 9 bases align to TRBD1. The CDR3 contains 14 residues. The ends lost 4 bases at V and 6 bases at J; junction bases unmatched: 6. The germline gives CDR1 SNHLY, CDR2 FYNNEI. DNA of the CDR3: TGTGCCAGCAGTGTAGGGACAGGGATAAAGACCCAGTACTTC. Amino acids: CASSVGTGIKTQYF.